One and the same sample provided the 14 T cell receptor beta chains below, sequenced in a study of CD8+CD57+ T cells in acquired aplastic anemia. CDR3 and TCR beta VDJ profiling relied on a genomic DNA template. TCRdb re-derived calls from the reads in MiXCR, one entry per CDR3 protein. The table shows about 160,000 distinct CDR3 sequences, with over 40% occurring only once. Only patients with CD8+CD57+ cell expansion on flow cytometry were chosen for sequencing. The source material was sorted CD4+, CD8+, or CD8+CD57+ T cells (not recorded which) from PBMCs. All receptors derive from a human donor with aplastic anemia.

In its sample, this clonotype was seen many times. This sequence joins TRBV7-9 and TRBJ2-7; 9 bases match TRBD2. Germline V gives CDR1 SEHNR, CDR2 FQNEAQ (reference sequence). V was pared by 1 base and J by 6 bases, with 10 bases of the junction left unmatched. The CDR3 has 16 amino acids. The CDR3 here is CASSLGLAGLSSEQYV. CDR3 in DNA: TGTGCCAGCAGCTTAGGTCTAGCGGGACTTTCGTCCGAGCAGTACGTC.

This clonotype was observed many times. The CDR3 region is CASSLDRGGTDTQYF. For the CDR3, the DNA is TGCGCCAGCAGCTTGGATAGGGGGGGGACAGATACGCAGTATTTT. The chain combines TRBV5-1 with TRBJ2-3, with D possibly TRBD2 on 7 matching bases. Trimming shortened V by 0 bases and J by 3 bases, and 11 bases separated the two germline ends. This CDR3 has 15 residues. The germline CDR1 and CDR2 sequences are SGHRS and YFSETQ.

The rearrangement joins TRBV2 to TRBJ1-2; 8 bases are a match to TRBD1. CDR3 size: 13 residues. Germline CDR1 and CDR2: SNHLY and FYNNEI. After removal of 1 base from V and 9 bases from J, the junction contained 4 bases not matched to a gene. The CDR3 nucleotides are TGTGCCAGCAGTGAAGGACAGGGGTCGAGCTACACCTTC. It encodes CASSEGQGSSYTF.

The gene calls are TRBV29-1 and TRBJ2-5; no firm D call. This CDR3 has 12 residues. Germline values: CDR1 SQVTM, CDR2 ANQGSEA. This CDR3 reads CSTWADQETQYF. In DNA form, the CDR3 reads TGCTCCACTTGGGCAGACCAAGAGACCCAGTACTTC.

The chain is built from TRBV20-1 and TRBJ2-3; D unresolved. The CDR3 is 12 residues long. Trimming left V 3 bases short and J 2 bases short, with 6 bases between. The germline gives CDR1 DFQATT, CDR2 SNEGSKA (reference sequence). CDR3 in DNA: TGCAGTGCTAGTGTCCCCACAGATACGCAGTATTTT. This gives the protein CSASVPTDTQYF.

This clonotype was picked up many times. The J gene is TRBJ1-4, the V gene TRBV5-1; 7 nucleotides align to TRBD1. The CDR3 extends over 14 amino acids. Per germline, CDR1 SGHRS and CDR2 YFSETQ. V lost 3 bases and J lost 5; bases outside the gene matches: 4. CDR3 sequence reads: CASSSGTANEKLFF. The CDR3 DNA is TGCGCCAGCAGCTCTGGGACAGCAAATGAAAAACTGTTTTTT.

This clonotype was seen at least ten times. J is TRBJ2-1 and V is TRBV9; no reliable D call. The CDR3 is 13 residues long. V gave up 0 bases and J gave up 6 bases, with 7 bases separating them. Germline V gene lookup returns CDR1 SGDLS and CDR2 YYNGEE. Here the CDR3 DNA reads TGTGCCAGCAGCGTAGGGCTCGGCAATGAGCAGTTCTTC. It specifies CASSVGLGNEQFF.

The rearrangement uses TRBV5-1 and TRBJ1-1; possible D gene TRBD1, 6 bases. The CDR3 runs to 15 residues. Per the germline V gene, CDR1 is SGHRS and CDR2 is YFSETQ. V was clipped by 0 bases and J by 0 bases, with 9 bases between them. CDR3 nucleotide sequence: TGCGCCAGCAGCTTGGGGACAGCAATGAACACTGAAGCTTTCTTT. This codes for CASSLGTAMNTEAFF.

The chain employs TRBV5-4 and TRBJ2-5; no clear D. This CDR3 contains 13 residues. Germline-derived CDR1 and CDR2 are SGHNT and YYREEE (reference sequence). V dropped 2 bases and J dropped 5 bases, with 10 bases sitting between them. In DNA, the CDR3 is TGTGCCAGCAGCTTCCAAGGTTATGAGACCCAGTACTTC. It translates to CASSFQGYETQYF. The full variable domain, completed using reference TRBV5-4 and TRBJ2-5, is ETGVTQSPTHLIKTRGQQVTLRCSSQSGHNTVSWYQQALGQGPQFIFQYYREEENGRGNFPPRFSGLQFPNYSSELNVNALELDDSALYLCASSFQGYETQYFGPGTRLLVL.

A note on this clonotype: The final CDR3 position lacks the conserved phenylalanine or tryptophan, pointing to a likely read error. The V gene is TRBV7-9, the J gene TRBJ2-7, with a weak D call TRBD1 (6 bases). The CDR3 has 14 residues. Looked up from germline, CDR1 is SEHNR and CDR2 is FQNEAQ (reference sequence). For the CDR3, the DNA is TGTGCCAGCAGCCCGACAGGAAACTCCCACGAGCAGTACCTC. Protein: CASSPTGNSHEQYL.

This chain connects TRBV6-2 or TRBV6-3 to TRBJ2-7, with D uncertain. This CDR3 region has 12 residues. V shed 2 bases and J shed 5 bases, with 7 bases lying between them. The germline CDR1 and CDR2 sequences are MNHEY and SVGEGT. CDR3 bases: TGTGCCAGCAGTTACCTGGCCAACGAGCAGTACTTC. The encoded protein is CASSYLANEQYF.

With regard to this clonotype: A much larger clone differs from this one at a single base, so this may be a read error. The chain employs TRBV29-1 and TRBJ2-7; D may be TRBD1 (6 bases). The CDR3 extends over 12 amino acids. V gave up 7 bases and J gave up 8 bases, with 18 bases separating them. Germline CDR1 SQVTM, CDR2 ANQGSEA. In DNA, the CDR3 is TGCAGCGCCGAGCGAGAGGGGGTCAAGCAGTACTTC. This codes for CSAEREGVKQYF.

CDR3 sequence (DNA): TGCAGCGTTGAATCCGGGGACTATGGCTACACCTTC. As protein: CSVESGDYGYTF. The V gene is TRBV29-1, the J gene TRBJ1-2, with no clear D. Germline assignment: CDR1 SQVTM and CDR2 ANQGSEA. The CDR3 covers 12 residues. Between the trimmed V and J ends, which lost 2 bases and 3 bases, there was a span of 7 bases.

As for this clonotype: An end of the junction differs from the germline gene, which may be a read error. CDR3 DNA: TGTGCCACGGACAGTAACTATGACTACACCTTC. It yields the protein CATDSNYDYTF. V and J are TRBV19 and TRBJ1-2; TRBD1 is a possible D gene (6 bases). From germline, CDR1 is LNHDA and CDR2 SQIVND (reference sequence). This CDR3 is built from 11 residues. The entire variable domain, with the rest obtained from reference TRBV19 and TRBJ1-2, is as follows: DGGITQSPKYLFRKEGQNVTLSCEQNLNHDAMYWYRQDPGQGLRLIYYSQIVNDFQKGDIAEGYSVSREKKESFPLTVTSAQKNPTAFYLCATDSNYDYTFGSGTRLTVV.